Presented here are 10 T cell receptor beta chains from one specimen sequenced in a study of long-term antiretroviral therapy in people with HIV. Survey-level resolution applied to immunoSEQ assay v3.0. Libraries were prepared by immunoSEQ multiplex PCR; TCRdb keeps only in-frame clonotypes and omits some of them. The data contain tens of thousands of clones, 95% of them singletons. This specimen consisted of unsorted PBMCs, obtained 5.3 years after starting antiretroviral therapy. These receptors originate from a man aged 30-40 years with HIV.

V and J are TRBV5-1 and TRBJ1-6; D is possibly TRBD1 (6 bases). Trimming took 4 bases from V and 8 from J, leaving 19 bases between them. Germline V CDR1 and CDR2: SGHRS, YFSETQ. The CDR3 has 16 residues. DNA of the CDR3: TGCGCCAGCAGCATCTTGGACAGAGTAGGTGATTCACCCCTCCACTTT. This sequence encodes CASSILDRVGDSPLHF.

The rearrangement links TRBV15 to TRBJ2-5; D unclear. This CDR3 has 15 residues. Germline V gene data show CDR1 as LNHNV and CDR2 as YYDKDF (reference sequence). Trimming pared 3 bases from V and 1 base from J, leaving 12 bases between. The chain's CDR3 is CATSRARSSQETQYF. Here the CDR3 DNA reads TGTGCCACCAGCAGGGCTCGATCGAGCCAAGAGACCCAGTACTTC.

The gene calls are TRBV6-6 and TRBJ1-6; no definite D call. Trimming removed 2 bases from V and 9 bases from J, with 11 bases in between. CDR1 is MNHNY, CDR2 SVGAGI, per germline (reference sequence). The CDR3 spans 14 residues. CDR3 residues: CASSYGFAGSPLHF. The CDR3 nucleotides read TGTGCCAGCAGTTACGGGTTTGCAGGTTCACCCCTCCACTTT.

The J gene is TRBJ2-7, the V gene TRBV5-4; 10 bases match TRBD2. Looked up from germline, CDR1 is SGHNT and CDR2 is YYREEE (reference sequence). This CDR3 comprises 15 residues. V lost 2 bases and J lost 5; bases outside the gene matches: 7. This CDR3 reads CASSLGAGGPNEQYF. The CDR3 bases are TGTGCCAGCAGCTTAGGAGCGGGAGGGCCTAACGAGCAGTACTTC.

The V call is TRBV21-1, the J call TRBJ2-7; the table calls TRBD1, which could not be checked here. TRBV21-1 is assigned pseudogene status. This CDR3 has 14 residues. The CDR3 is CASSPRQSSYEQYF. The CDR3 DNA is TGTGCCAGCAGCCCCCGACAGAGCTCCTACGAGCAGTACTTC.

The chain joins TRBV10-2 to TRBJ2-3; D gene unclear. In germline, CDR1 is WSHSY, CDR2 SAAADI. V lost 4 bases and J lost 0, with 5 bases in between. The CDR3 is 13 amino acids. This CDR3 reads CASSGLSTDTQYF. The DNA of the CDR3 is TGCGCCAGCAGTGGCCTAAGCACAGATACGCAGTATTTT.

The chain uses TRBV6-5 and TRBJ2-1; maybe TRBD1 (6 bases). This CDR3 has 16 amino acids. V was pared by 4 bases and J by 7 bases, with 20 bases between. CDR1 is MNHEY and CDR2 is SVGAGI in the germline V gene. This CDR3 is CASSSPYRAGENEQFF. CDR3 nucleotide sequence: TGTGCCAGCAGTTCCCCCTATAGGGCAGGGGAAAATGAGCAGTTCTTC.

The CDR3 DNA follows: TGTGCCAGCAGCGGGACAGGAAGCCAAGAGACCCAGTACTTC. Its protein product is CASSGTGSQETQYF. The V gene is TRBV5-4, the J gene TRBJ2-5; 8 positions match TRBD1. The CDR3 length is 14 residues. V shed 4 bases and J 1 base; nucleotides not matched to a gene: 3. The V gene's germline CDR1 is SGHNT and CDR2 YYREEE (reference sequence).

The CDR3 loop reads CASSPLRDDYGYTF. The CDR3 DNA reads as TGTGCCAGCAGCCCACTGCGGGATGACTATGGCTACACCTTC. This rearrangement joins TRBV7-9 to TRBJ1-2; D gene uncertain. The germline V gene has CDR1 SEHNR and CDR2 FQNEAQ (reference sequence). There are 14 residues in the CDR3. Trimming cost V 5 bases and J 3 bases, with 13 bases left between them.

The rearrangement uses TRBV5-1 and TRBJ2-7, with D perhaps matching TRBD1 (6 bases). Germline V gives CDR1 SGHRS, CDR2 YFSETQ. The germline V and J ends were trimmed by 4 bases and 2 bases, with 19 bases remaining between them. This CDR3 has 16 amino acids. This chain's CDR3 is CASSKATSGVPYEQYF. The CDR3 DNA follows: TGCGCCAGCAGCAAAGCAACCTCAGGGGTTCCCTACGAGCAGTACTTC. The variable domain in full, with the rest retrieved from reference TRBV5-1 and TRBJ2-7, is KAGVTQTPRYLIKTRGQQVTLSCSPISGHRSVSWYQQTPGQGLQFLFEYFSETQRNKGNFPGRFSGRQFSNSRSEMNVSTLELGDSALYLCASSKATSGVPYEQYFGPGTRLTVT.